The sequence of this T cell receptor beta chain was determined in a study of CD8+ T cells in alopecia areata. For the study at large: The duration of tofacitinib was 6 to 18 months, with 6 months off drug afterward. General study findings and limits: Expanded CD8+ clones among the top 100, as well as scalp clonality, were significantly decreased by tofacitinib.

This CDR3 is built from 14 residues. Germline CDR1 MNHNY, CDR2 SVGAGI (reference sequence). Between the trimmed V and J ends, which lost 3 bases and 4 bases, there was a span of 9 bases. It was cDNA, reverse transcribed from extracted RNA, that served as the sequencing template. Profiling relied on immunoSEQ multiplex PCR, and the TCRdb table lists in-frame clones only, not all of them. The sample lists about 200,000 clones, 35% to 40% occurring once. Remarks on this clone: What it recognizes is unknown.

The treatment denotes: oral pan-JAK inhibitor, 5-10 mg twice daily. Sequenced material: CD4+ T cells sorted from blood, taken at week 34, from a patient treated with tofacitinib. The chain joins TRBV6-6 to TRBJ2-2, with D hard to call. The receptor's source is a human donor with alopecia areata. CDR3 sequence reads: CASSYKGFTGELFF. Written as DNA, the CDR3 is TGTGCCAGCAGTTATAAAGGCTTCACCGGGGAGCTGTTTTTT.